This TCR beta chain was identified during a study of OX40 agonist ivuxolimab in advanced cancers. The wider study: As their treatment, patients were administered ivuxolimab, an agonistic anti-OX40 (CD134) antibody. Every patient in dose escalation had hepatocellular carcinoma, melanoma, renal cell or head and neck cancer.

Only one count was recorded for this clone. V shed 0 bases, J shed 6 bases, and the junction held 4 bases outside the gene matches. This CDR3 contains 16 residues. From germline, CDR1 is SGHTA and CDR2 FQGNSA. Profiled with immunoSEQ multiplex PCR; TCRdb holds only in-frame clones, not every one. The sample lists roughly 75,000 clones; over 85% were seen once. The rearrangement joins TRBV7-2 to TRBJ2-1; 11 nucleotides line up with TRBD2. This TCR came from an adult with an advanced solid tumor such as melanoma, head and neck, liver or kidney cancer. The source material was CD4+ or CD8+ T cells sorted from blood, sampled in a trial of the OX40 agonist ivuxolimab. The CDR3 coding sequence is TGTGCCAGCAGCTTAGCGTTTACTAGCGGGAGCAATGAGCAGTTCTTC. This gives the protein CASSLAFTSGSNEQFF.